The 18 T cell receptor beta chains given below trace back to one sample, sequenced in a study of OX40 agonist ivuxolimab in advanced cancers. The protocol was immunoSEQ multiplex PCR, while the TCRdb copy is restricted to in-frame clones and leaves out a portion. The table includes about 50,000 clones, approximately 91% detected once. The source was CD4+ or CD8+ T cells sorted from blood, collected in a trial of the OX40 agonist ivuxolimab. The receptors originated from an adult with an advanced solid tumor such as melanoma, head and neck, liver or kidney cancer.

This chain joins TRBV29-1 and TRBJ1-2, with 11 positions matching TRBD1. The CDR3 loop spans 14 amino acids. V was clipped by 6 bases and J by 3 bases; unmatched bases: 6. The germline V gene encodes CDR1 SQVTM and CDR2 ANQGSEA. DNA for the CDR3: TGCAGCGTGAAGGGGACAGGGGGGGACTATGGCTACACCTTC. The encoded protein is CSVKGTGGDYGYTF.

The chain employs TRBV14 and TRBJ1-1, with a tentative D call TRBD1 (5 bases). CDR3 length: 14 amino acids. Trimming removed 6 bases from V and 1 base from J, with 12 bases in between. CDR1 SGHDN and CDR2 FVKESK come from the germline V gene. The CDR3 reads CASRIRQQNTEAFF. CDR3 nucleotides: TGTGCCAGCAGGATTCGACAGCAGAACACTGAAGCTTTCTTT.

J is TRBJ2-6 and V is TRBV5-4, with TRBD2 as a possible D gene (5 bases). Germline V lookup: CDR1 SGHNT, CDR2 YYREEE (reference sequence). This CDR3 spans 15 amino acids. V lost 5 bases, J lost 4 bases, and 13 bases lay in between. DNA for the CDR3: TGTGCCAGCAGATTACTCGGGGTCGGGGCCAACGTCCTGACTTTC. Protein sequence: CASRLLGVGANVLTF. The full variable domain, its missing parts supplied by reference TRBV5-4 and TRBJ2-6, is ETGVTQSPTHLIKTRGQQVTLRCSSQSGHNTVSWYQQALGQGPQFIFQYYREEENGRGNFPPRFSGLQFPNYSSELNVNALELDDSALYLCASRLLGVGANVLTFGAGSRLTVL.

The chain employs TRBV2 and TRBJ1-5; 7 nucleotides match TRBD1. CDR3 length: 17 residues. Per the germline V gene, CDR1 is SNHLY and CDR2 is FYNNEI. V lost 8 bases and J lost 1; bases outside the gene matches: 14. The CDR3 DNA follows: TGTGCCAGCGGTCGAGGGGGCGATTTGGGGAGCAATCAGCCCCAGCATTTT. Encoded protein: CASGRGGDLGSNQPQHF. Looking up the rest from reference TRBV2 and TRBJ1-5 gives the full variable domain: EPEVTQTPSHQVTQMGQEVILRCVPISNHLYFYWYRQILGQKVEFLVSFYNNEISEKSEIFDDQFSVERPDGSNFTLKIRSTKLEDSAMYFCASGRGGDLGSNQPQHFGDGTRLSIL.

The chain couples TRBV15 to TRBJ1-4; D perhaps matches TRBD1 (6 bases). Trimming cost V 7 bases and J 8 bases, with 17 bases left between them. CDR3 size: 14 residues. Looked up from germline, CDR1 is LNHNV and CDR2 is YYDKDF (reference sequence). The CDR3 nucleotides are TGTGCCACCACAAGGACAGCTCAAGAGGAAAAACTGTTTTTT. Residues: CATTRTAQEEKLFF.

V and J are TRBV27 and TRBJ2-3; D is unresolved. CDR3 length: 11 residues. V was clipped by 9 bases and J by 4 bases, with 8 bases between them. Germline-derived CDR1 and CDR2 are MNHEY and SMNVEV (reference sequence). The CDR3 DNA follows: TGTGCCAGTCGTTGGGCAGATACGCAGTATTTT. It is translated as CASRWADTQYF.

The chain links TRBV5-4 to TRBJ2-7; 10 bases are a match to TRBD1. With 0 bases clipped from V and 2 bases from J, the junction kept 2 bases outside the gene matches. Per germline, CDR1 SGHNT and CDR2 YYREEE (reference sequence). This CDR3 contains 15 residues. The CDR3 DNA reads TGTGCCAGCAGCTTGGAGGACAGGGGGACCTACGAGCAGTACTTC. This translates into CASSLEDRGTYEQYF.

The chain joins TRBV5-4 to TRBJ2-1, with no clear D. The V gene lost 0 bases and the J gene lost 8 bases, with 6 bases spanning the gap. The CDR3 has 12 residues. Germline V lookup: CDR1 SGHNT, CDR2 YYREEE (reference sequence). The CDR3 DNA is TGTGCCAGCAGCTTGGGGGATTATGAGCAGTTCTTC. Translation: CASSLGDYEQFF. The entire variable domain, with the rest obtained from reference TRBV5-4 and TRBJ2-1, is as follows: ETGVTQSPTHLIKTRGQQVTLRCSSQSGHNTVSWYQQALGQGPQFIFQYYREEENGRGNFPPRFSGLQFPNYSSELNVNALELDDSALYLCASSLGDYEQFFGPGTRLTVL.

The chain joins TRBV27 to TRBJ1-6; D ambiguous. Trimming took 6 bases from V and 6 from J, leaving 6 bases between them. Per germline, CDR1 MNHEY and CDR2 SMNVEV (reference sequence). This CDR3 has 12 residues. The DNA for the CDR3 is TGTGCCAGCAGAGGATTTAATTCACCCCTCCACTTT. Translating it yields CASRGFNSPLHF.

This chain connects TRBV4-1 to TRBJ1-3, with 8 bases fitting TRBD1. CDR1 MGHRA and CDR2 YSYEKL come from the germline V gene. With V trimmed by 2 bases and J by 6 bases, 3 bases remained unmatched. The CDR3 extends over 14 amino acids. The CDR3 loop reads CASSQRTGSNTIYF. The CDR3 DNA reads TGCGCCAGCAGCCAACGGACAGGGTCAAACACCATATATTTT.

The chain is built from TRBV7-9 and TRBJ2-1, with D perhaps TRBD2 (5 bases). CDR1 is SEHNR and CDR2 is FQNEAQ in the germline V gene (reference sequence). V lost 11 bases and J 0 bases, leaving 17 bases between the germline ends. The CDR3 is 15 amino acids. CDR3 loop: CAGEQSGSSYNEQFF. CDR3 DNA: TGTGCCGGTGAGCAGTCGGGGAGCTCCTACAATGAGCAGTTCTTC.

This clone came up a few times. The chain joins TRBV9 to TRBJ1-3; weak D call: TRBD1 (6 bases). The CDR3 covers 15 residues. From germline, CDR1 is SGDLS and CDR2 YYNGEE. V was pared by 4 bases and J by 3 bases, with 14 bases between. The CDR3 nucleotides are TGTGCCAGCAGCATAGAACAGGGAAGTGGAAACACCATATATTTT. Translated, it gives CASSIEQGSGNTIYF. Filled out from reference TRBV9 and TRBJ1-3, the complete variable domain reads DSGVTQTPKHLITATGQRVTLRCSPRSGDLSVYWYQQSLDQGLQFLIQYYNGEERAKGNILERFSAQQFPDLHSELNLSSLELGDSALYFCASSIEQGSGNTIYFGEGSWLTVV.

This chain joins TRBV13 and TRBJ1-6; the match to TRBD1 covers 8 bases. The CDR3 covers 16 residues. J was trimmed by 7 bases and V by 0 bases; bases with no gene match: 5. The germline gives CDR1 PRHDT, CDR2 FYEKMQ (reference sequence). CDR3 sequence reads: CASSLGRTGYNSPLHF. Written as DNA, the CDR3 is TGTGCCAGCAGCTTAGGGAGGACAGGGTACAATTCACCCCTCCACTTT. The full variable domain, in which reference TRBV13 and TRBJ1-6 provide the parts outside the CDR3, is AAGVIQSPRHLIKEKRETATLKCYPIPRHDTVYWYQQGPGQDPQFLISFYEKMQSDKGSIPDRFSAQQFSDYHSELNMSSLELGDSALYFCASSLGRTGYNSPLHFGNGTRLTVT.

The chain employs TRBV15 and TRBJ2-3, with D possibly TRBD1 on 6 matching bases. This CDR3 has 17 residues. Germline assignment: CDR1 LNHNV and CDR2 YYDKDF (reference sequence). V lost 1 base, J lost 0 bases, and 14 bases lay in between. Here the CDR3 DNA reads TGTGCCACCAGCAGAGGAAGGGACATCCCTAGCACAGATACGCAGTATTTT. Its protein is CATSRGRDIPSTDTQYF.

The rearrangement joins TRBV28 to TRBJ2-1; no clear D gene. CDR1 is MDHEN, CDR2 SYDVKM, per germline. The CDR3 consists of 14 residues. Trimming removed 4 bases from V and 7 bases from J, with 14 bases in between. The CDR3 protein is CASSSSGLENEQFF. For the CDR3, the DNA is TGTGCCAGCAGTTCCTCCGGGCTCGAGAATGAGCAGTTCTTC.

The J gene is TRBJ1-5, the V gene TRBV19, with TRBD1 as a possible D gene (6 bases). Trimming cost V 6 bases and J 8 bases, with 17 bases left between them. CDR1 and CDR2 (germline): LNHDA, SQIVND (reference sequence). The CDR3 has 14 residues. This CDR3 reads CASRDGGAAEPQHF. CDR3 nucleotides: TGTGCCAGTAGGGACGGGGGCGCCGCGGAGCCCCAGCATTTT.

V is TRBV7-9 and J is TRBJ1-1; D is unclear. CDR1 is SEHNR and CDR2 is FQNEAQ in the germline V gene (reference sequence). The length of the CDR3 is 13 residues. Between the trimmed V and J ends, which lost 5 bases and 0 bases, there was a span of 7 bases. The CDR3 sequence: CASSVPMNTEAFF. The CDR3 DNA reads TGTGCCAGCAGCGTTCCCATGAACACTGAAGCTTTCTTT.

This chain connects TRBV5-1 to TRBJ2-3; D gene unclear. Germline CDR1 and CDR2: SGHRS and YFSETQ. V was trimmed by 0 bases and J by 5 bases, leaving 16 bases between them. This CDR3 comprises 16 residues. The CDR3 spells CASSLEVSSVGDTQYF. The CDR3 DNA is TGCGCCAGCAGCTTGGAAGTATCCAGCGTCGGAGATACGCAGTATTTT.